This entry describes one T cell receptor (beta chain). The source of the sample is a study of blood T cell repertoires in COVID-19. About the research overall: From T cells, B-cell-depleted T cells, or PBMCs came the material, which was cDNA or gDNA.

The method was immunoSEQ multiplex PCR; TCRdb's version includes in-frame clones alone and lacks a portion of them. The sample yields roughly 250,000 clones, approximately 86% seen once. There are 16 residues in the CDR3. Trimming shortened V by 3 bases and J by 0 bases, and 14 bases separated the two germline ends. Germline-derived CDR1 and CDR2 are ENHRY and SYGVKD. Participants spanned ages about 18 to 100 years and resided in 20 to 30 US areas. V gene TRBV10-3 combines with J gene TRBJ1-1; D is ambiguous. The source of this sequence is a young woman with acute COVID-19. The sequenced material came from PBMCs or T cells enriched from blood (not recorded which). The CDR3 loop is CAISDTGGLMNTEAFF. CDR3 nucleotide sequence: TGTGCCATCAGTGATACCGGAGGGCTGATGAACACTGAAGCTTTCTTT.